Each of the 10 T cell receptor beta chains below was sequenced from the same sample in a study of T cell responses to AZD1222 COVID-19 vaccine. Assay: immunoSEQ multiplex PCR; the TCRdb copy retains only in-frame clones and omits some. The table has over 150,000 clones, about 90% seen once. Sequencing used peripheral blood, obtained on day 0 of MenACWY control vaccination. Receptors were obtained from an adult in good health.

V usage is TRBV27 and J usage is TRBJ2-1, with TRBD2 identical over 7 bases. The ends lost 3 bases at V and 6 bases at J; junction bases unmatched: 11. Germline CDR1 and CDR2: MNHEY and SMNVEV (reference sequence). The CDR3 sequence is 16 residues long. The CDR3 is CASSFGRGEGTNEQFF. Written as DNA, the CDR3 is TGTGCCAGCAGTTTTGGGAGGGGCGAGGGGACCAATGAGCAGTTCTTC.

V is TRBV19 and J is TRBJ2-5; a weak D match, TRBD1 (6 bases). The CDR3 has 13 amino acids. Germline CDR1 reads LNHDA; CDR2 reads SQIVND (reference sequence). V was trimmed by 5 bases and J by 7 bases, leaving 14 bases between them. CDR3 in amino acids: CASSPRTVGTQYF. The CDR3 region has the DNA TGTGCCAGTAGTCCTAGGACAGTCGGGACCCAGTACTTC.

The rearrangement uses TRBV21-1 and TRBJ1-5. TRBV21-1 is reported as a pseudogene. The CDR3 has 12 residues. CDR3: CARRPGNQPQHF. CDR3 sequence (DNA): TGTGCCAGGAGACCAGGCAATCAGCCCCAGCATTTT.

CDR3 sequence: CASSLAPPGGSETQYF. CDR3 in DNA: TGTGCCAGCAGCTTAGCGCCCCCGGGGGGCAGCGAGACCCAGTACTTC. The chain has TRBV7-7 and TRBJ2-5; weak D call: TRBD2 (7 bases). The CDR3 extends over 16 amino acids. Germline V gene data show CDR1 as SSHAT and CDR2 as FNYEAQ (reference sequence). Trimming left V 0 bases short and J 5 bases short, with 16 bases between.

The chain combines TRBV7-9 with TRBJ1-6; 10 nucleotides match TRBD1. Germline CDR1 SEHNR, CDR2 FQNEAQ (reference sequence). The ends lost 5 bases at V and 0 bases at J; junction bases unmatched: 7. The CDR3 covers 18 residues. CDR3 loop: CASSQGQGESSYNSPLHF. CDR3 coding DNA: TGTGCCAGCAGCCAAGGACAGGGGGAGAGCTCCTATAATTCACCCCTCCACTTT.

This clone was detected only once. V gene TRBV27 combines with J gene TRBJ1-1, with 9 bases that match TRBD1. This CDR3 is 15 amino acids long. Per the germline V gene, CDR1 is MNHEY and CDR2 is SMNVEV (reference sequence). Trimming at V came to 6 bases and at J to 5 bases, leaving 10 bases not matched to a gene. Written as DNA, the CDR3 is TGTGCCAGCAGGTTACCGGGACAGGGTTTTACTGAAGCTTTCTTT. Residues: CASRLPGQGFTEAFF.

The V gene is TRBV6-6, the J gene TRBJ2-3, with 8 bases fitting TRBD2. CDR3 size: 17 residues. Germline CDR1 and CDR2: MNHNY and SVGAGI (reference sequence). V lost 5 bases to trimming and J lost 3 bases; unmatched junction nucleotides: 13. The chain's CDR3 is CASSRALRSGSTDTQYF. CDR3 nucleotides: TGTGCCAGCAGTCGGGCCCTAAGGAGCGGGAGTACAGATACGCAGTATTTT.

This clone has a single count. For the CDR3, the DNA is TGCGCCAGCAGCTTGGCCCTGGATGCTAGTGCAATGAGGCAGTACTTC. Amino acid sequence: CASSLALDASAMRQYF. The chain uses TRBV5-1 and TRBJ2-7; D uncertain. Germline assignment: CDR1 SGHRS and CDR2 YFSETQ. V was trimmed by 0 bases and J by 9 bases, leaving 22 bases between them. The CDR3 runs to 16 residues. Using reference TRBV5-1 and TRBJ2-7 for the parts outside the CDR3, the full variable domain is KAGVTQTPRYLIKTRGQQVTLSCSPISGHRSVSWYQQTPGQGLQFLFEYFSETQRNKGNFPGRFSGRQFSNSRSEMNVSTLELGDSALYLCASSLALDASAMRQYFGPGTRLTVT.

This rearrangement joins TRBV28 to TRBJ2-1; D may be TRBD1 or TRBD2 (6 bases each). In germline, CDR1 is MDHEN, CDR2 SYDVKM. CDR3 length: 16 amino acids. Trimming took 2 bases from V and 10 from J, leaving 21 bases between them. The CDR3 protein is CASSLIRGAGPREQFF. CDR3 DNA: TGTGCCAGCAGTTTAATCAGGGGAGCGGGCCCCCGGGAGCAGTTCTTC.

The rearrangement uses TRBV6-5 and TRBJ2-7, with 15 bases aligning to TRBD2. The CDR3 loop spans 15 amino acids. V gave up 5 bases and J gave up 5 bases; unmatched junction bases: 4. CDR1 and CDR2 (germline): MNHEY, SVGAGI. CDR3 amino acids: CASSRTSGRVDEQYF. CDR3 nucleotides: TGTGCCAGCAGTCGGACTAGCGGGAGGGTCGACGAGCAGTACTTC.